The sequence of this T cell receptor beta chain was determined in a study of CD4 T cells in relation to SARS-CoV-2 and coronaviruses. Whole-study findings and limits: About 64% of donors had memory CD4+ clonotypes crossrecognizing SARS-CoV-2 and common cold coronavirus spike.

CD4+ T cells from unexposed donors were obtained before the COVID-19 pandemic (2011-2018). After around nine days of culture, CD4+ T cells were isolated. Testing used SARS-CoV-2 S/N and four cold-coronavirus spikes on unexposed-donor CD4+ T cells, cells permitting. Assay: immunoSEQ multiplex PCR; the TCRdb copy retains only in-frame clones and omits some. This table holds about 17,000 clones, around three quarters found once. As to this clone: Its cognate antigen is unknown.

The clonotype was recovered from a human donor in good health. Sequenced material: CD4+ T cells from PBMCs, cultured in vitro.

The CDR3 region is CASSLASGRGGYTF. CDR3 nucleotides: TGTGCCAGCAGCTTAGCGTCAGGGCGAGGTGGCTACACCTTC. The rearrangement joins TRBV7-2 to TRBJ1-2, with D perhaps matching TRBD1 (5 bases). Trimming pared 0 bases from V and 7 bases from J, leaving 12 bases between. The CDR3 is 14 residues long. CDR1 and CDR2 (germline): SGHTA, FQGNSA. Full variable domain (remainder filled in from reference TRBV7-2 and TRBJ1-2): GAGVSQSPSNKVTEKGKDVELRCDPISGHTALYWYRQSLGQGLEFLIYFQGNSAPDKSGLPSDRFSAERTGGSVSTLTIQRTQQEDSAVYLCASSLASGRGGYTFGSGTRLTVV.